This T cell receptor (beta chain) was identified during a study of cytomegalovirus exposure and HLA in healthy donors. Study-level findings and limits: Investigators reported 150 to 200 TCR beta chains as tied to cytomegalovirus. The classifier, whose performance was assessed in both the original and validation cohorts, reportedly diagnosed cytomegalovirus status with high specificity and sensitivity. CMV serostatus was the sole immune exposure information available.

This clone came up a few times. Its antigen remains unknown. In the PCR, 60 Vbeta and 13 Jbeta primers were used. The data were produced by immunoSEQ multiplex PCR, yet TCRdb's version contains in-frame clones alone and is incomplete. This sample has 130,000 or so clones, with about 73% found just once. CDR1 MDHEN and CDR2 SYDVKM come from the germline V gene. The CDR3 runs 13 residues. Trimming stripped 6 bases from V and 1 base from J, with 7 bases between. The source of this sequence is a woman between 35 and 50 years old in good health and CMV-seropositive. Material for sequencing was PBMCs. V is TRBV28 and J is TRBJ1-5; D remains unclear. CDR3 coding DNA: TGTGCCAGCAGACCAGGAAGCAATCAGCCCCAGCATTTT. This gives the protein CASRPGSNQPQHF.